The 3 T cell receptor beta chains below come from one sample, sequenced in a study of blood T cell repertoires in COVID-19. This table comes from immunoSEQ multiplex PCR, and its TCRdb copy is limited to in-frame clones, with some not included. The data hold roughly 170,000 clones, with 75% to 90% observed a single time. Material for sequencing was PBMCs or T cells enriched from blood (not recorded which). Receptors were obtained from a woman aged 45 to 65 who had recovered from COVID-19.

This clone has just a few counts. This rearrangement joins TRBV2 to TRBJ1-5; D is unclear. Per germline, CDR1 SNHLY and CDR2 FYNNEI. V lost 0 bases, J lost 0 bases, and 9 bases lay in between. The CDR3 sequence is 16 residues long. This CDR3 is CASSEAPGSSNQPQHF. For the CDR3, the DNA is TGTGCCAGCAGTGAAGCCCCGGGTAGTAGCAATCAGCCCCAGCATTTT.

The chain joins TRBV9 to TRBJ2-1; D is uncertain. V gave up 4 bases and J gave up 5 bases, with 7 bases separating them. This CDR3 has 12 amino acids. Germline loops: CDR1 SGDLS, CDR2 YYNGEE. The CDR3 reads CASSPTNNEQFF. The CDR3 DNA reads as TGTGCCAGCAGCCCCACAAACAATGAGCAGTTCTTC.

This chain joins TRBV24-1 and TRBJ2-7; 9 bases line up with TRBD1. Trimming removed 8 bases from V and 4 bases from J; junction bases left unmatched: 11. This CDR3 has 15 amino acids. CDR1 and CDR2 from the germline V gene are KGHDR and SFDVKD. CDR3 sequence: CATTPNYDRGYEQYV. The CDR3 DNA follows: TGTGCCACCACACCGAATTACGACAGGGGGTACGAGCAGTACGTC.